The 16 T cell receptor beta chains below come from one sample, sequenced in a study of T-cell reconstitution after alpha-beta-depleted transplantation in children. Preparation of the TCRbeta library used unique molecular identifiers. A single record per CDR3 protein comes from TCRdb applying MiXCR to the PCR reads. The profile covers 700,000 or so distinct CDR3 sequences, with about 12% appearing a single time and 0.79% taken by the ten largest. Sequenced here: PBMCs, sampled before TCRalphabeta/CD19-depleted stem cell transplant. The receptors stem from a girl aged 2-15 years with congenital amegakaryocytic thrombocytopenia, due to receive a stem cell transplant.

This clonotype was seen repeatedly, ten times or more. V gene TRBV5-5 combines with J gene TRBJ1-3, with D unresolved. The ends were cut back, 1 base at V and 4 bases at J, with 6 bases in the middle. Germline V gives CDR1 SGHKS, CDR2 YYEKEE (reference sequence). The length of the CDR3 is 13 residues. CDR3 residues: CASSLSVGNTIYF. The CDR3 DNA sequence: TGTGCCAGCAGCTTGTCGGTCGGAAACACCATATATTTT.

The CDR3 nucleotides read TGCGCCAGCAGCTACGGACTAGCGGGAGGGCCGACCGGGGAGCTGTTTTTT. Translation: CASSYGLAGGPTGELFF. The V gene is TRBV5-1, the J gene TRBJ2-2; 15 nucleotides align to TRBD2. Germline CDR1 SGHRS, CDR2 YFSETQ. V was clipped by 3 bases and J by 5 bases; unmatched bases: 5. The CDR3 has 17 residues.

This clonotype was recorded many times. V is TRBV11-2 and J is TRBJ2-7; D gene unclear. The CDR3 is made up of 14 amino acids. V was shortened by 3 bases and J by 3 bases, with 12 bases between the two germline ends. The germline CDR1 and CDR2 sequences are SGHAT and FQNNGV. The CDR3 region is CASSFSFSLYEQYF. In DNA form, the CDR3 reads TGTGCCAGCAGCTTCAGCTTTTCACTCTACGAGCAGTACTTC.

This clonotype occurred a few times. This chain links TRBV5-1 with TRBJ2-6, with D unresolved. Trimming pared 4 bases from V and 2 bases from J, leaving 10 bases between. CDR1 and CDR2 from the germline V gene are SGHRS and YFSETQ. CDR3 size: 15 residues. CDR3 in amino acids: CASSLPRAGANVLTF. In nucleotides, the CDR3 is TGCGCCAGCAGCCTCCCTAGGGCTGGGGCCAACGTCCTGACTTTC.

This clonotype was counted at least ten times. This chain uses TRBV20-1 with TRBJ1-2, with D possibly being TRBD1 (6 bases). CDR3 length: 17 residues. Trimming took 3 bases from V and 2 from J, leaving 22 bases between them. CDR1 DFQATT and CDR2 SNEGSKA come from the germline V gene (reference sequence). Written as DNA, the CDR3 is TGCAGTGCTAGGCCATTACAGGGCACGACACCCAACTATGGCTACACCTTC. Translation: CSARPLQGTTPNYGYTF.

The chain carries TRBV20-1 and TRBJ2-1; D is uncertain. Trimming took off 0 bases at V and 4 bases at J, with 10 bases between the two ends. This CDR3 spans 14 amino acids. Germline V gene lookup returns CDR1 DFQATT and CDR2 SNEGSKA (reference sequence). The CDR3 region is CSARDRTKYNEQFF. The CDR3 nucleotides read TGCAGTGCTAGAGATAGAACCAAATACAATGAGCAGTTCTTC.

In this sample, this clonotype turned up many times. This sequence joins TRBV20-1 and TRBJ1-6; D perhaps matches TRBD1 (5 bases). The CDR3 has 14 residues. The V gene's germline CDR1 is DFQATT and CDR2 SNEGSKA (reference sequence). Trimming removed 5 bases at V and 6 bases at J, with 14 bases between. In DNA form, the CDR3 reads TGCAGTGCTCGACGACAGCGACTTAATTCACCCCTCCACTTT. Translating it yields CSARRQRLNSPLHF.

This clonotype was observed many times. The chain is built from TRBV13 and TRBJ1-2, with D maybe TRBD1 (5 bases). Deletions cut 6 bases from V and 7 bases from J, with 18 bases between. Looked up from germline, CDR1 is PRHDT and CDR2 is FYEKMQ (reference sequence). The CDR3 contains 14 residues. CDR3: CASRPNGAESGYTF. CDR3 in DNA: TGTGCCAGCAGACCGAATGGGGCGGAAAGTGGCTACACCTTC.

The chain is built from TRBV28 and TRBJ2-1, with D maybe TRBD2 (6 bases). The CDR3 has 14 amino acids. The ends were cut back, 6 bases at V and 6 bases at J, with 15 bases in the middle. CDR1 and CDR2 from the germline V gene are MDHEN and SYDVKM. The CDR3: CASSSPGDPNEQFF. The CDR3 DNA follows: TGTGCCAGCAGCTCCCCGGGGGACCCCAATGAGCAGTTCTTC.

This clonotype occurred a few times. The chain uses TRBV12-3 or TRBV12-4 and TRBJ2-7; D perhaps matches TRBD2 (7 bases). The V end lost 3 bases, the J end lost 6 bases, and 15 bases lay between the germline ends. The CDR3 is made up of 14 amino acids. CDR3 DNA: TGTGCCAGCAGTTTGTCGCGGGGGCCGAGCGAGCAGTACTTC. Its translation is CASSLSRGPSEQYF.

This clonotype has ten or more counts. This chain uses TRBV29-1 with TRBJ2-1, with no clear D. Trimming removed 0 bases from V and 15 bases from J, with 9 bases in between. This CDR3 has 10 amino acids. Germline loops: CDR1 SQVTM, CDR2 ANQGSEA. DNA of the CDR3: TGCAGCGTTGAAGAAGGGTGGGGGTTCTTC. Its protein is CSVEEGWGFF.

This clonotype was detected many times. CDR3: CASSLGSANEQFF. In DNA, the CDR3 is TGCGCCAGCAGCTTGGGGTCAGCCAATGAGCAGTTCTTC. V usage is TRBV5-1 and J usage is TRBJ2-1; D gene ambiguous. V dropped 0 bases and J dropped 6 bases, with 7 bases sitting between them. The CDR3 has 13 amino acids. Germline CDR1 SGHRS, CDR2 YFSETQ.

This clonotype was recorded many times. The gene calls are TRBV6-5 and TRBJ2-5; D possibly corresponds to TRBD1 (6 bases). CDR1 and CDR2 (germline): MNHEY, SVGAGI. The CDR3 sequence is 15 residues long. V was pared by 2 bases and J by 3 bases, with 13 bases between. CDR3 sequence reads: CASSYRRAGEETQYF. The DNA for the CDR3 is TGTGCCAGCAGTTACCGACGAGCAGGGGAAGAGACCCAGTACTTC.

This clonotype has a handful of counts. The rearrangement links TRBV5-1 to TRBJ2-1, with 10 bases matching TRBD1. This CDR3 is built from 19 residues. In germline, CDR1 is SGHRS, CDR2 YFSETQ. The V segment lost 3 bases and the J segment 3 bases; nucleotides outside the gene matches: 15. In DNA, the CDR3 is TGCGCCAGCAGCTACCCCGAACCCGACAGGGGGCAACTCTACAATGAGCAGTTCTTC. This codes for CASSYPEPDRGQLYNEQFF. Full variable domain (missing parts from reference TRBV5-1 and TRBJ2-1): KAGVTQTPRYLIKTRGQQVTLSCSPISGHRSVSWYQQTPGQGLQFLFEYFSETQRNKGNFPGRFSGRQFSNSRSEMNVSTLELGDSALYLCASSYPEPDRGQLYNEQFFGPGTRLTVL.

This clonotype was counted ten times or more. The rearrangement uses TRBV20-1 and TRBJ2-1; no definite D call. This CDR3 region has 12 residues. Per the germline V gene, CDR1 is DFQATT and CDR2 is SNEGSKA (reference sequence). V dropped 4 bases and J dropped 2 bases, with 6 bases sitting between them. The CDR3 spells CSAIRPYNEQFF. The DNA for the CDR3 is TGCAGTGCTATACGACCCTACAATGAGCAGTTCTTC.

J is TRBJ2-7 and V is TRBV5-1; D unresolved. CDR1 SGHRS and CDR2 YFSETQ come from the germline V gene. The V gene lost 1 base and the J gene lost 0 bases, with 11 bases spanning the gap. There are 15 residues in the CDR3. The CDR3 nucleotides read TGCGCCAGCAGCTTGTTGGTAGACTCCTCCTACGAGCAGTACTTC. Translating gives CASSLLVDSSYEQYF.